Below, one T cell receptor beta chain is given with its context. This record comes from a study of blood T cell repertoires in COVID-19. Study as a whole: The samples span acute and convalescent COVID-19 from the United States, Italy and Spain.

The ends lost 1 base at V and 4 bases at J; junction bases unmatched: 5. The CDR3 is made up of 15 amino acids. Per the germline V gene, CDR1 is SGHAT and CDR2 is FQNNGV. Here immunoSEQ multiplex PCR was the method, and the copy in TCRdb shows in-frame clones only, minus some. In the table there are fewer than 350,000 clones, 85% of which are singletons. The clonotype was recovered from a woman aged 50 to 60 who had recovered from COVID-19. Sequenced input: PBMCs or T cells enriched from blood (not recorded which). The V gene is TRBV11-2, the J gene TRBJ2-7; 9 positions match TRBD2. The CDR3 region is CASSLASGAGYEQYF. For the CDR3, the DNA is TGTGCCAGCAGCTTAGCTAGCGGGGCCGGATACGAGCAGTACTTC. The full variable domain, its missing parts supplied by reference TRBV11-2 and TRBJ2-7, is EAGVAQSPRYKIIEKRQSVAFWCNPISGHATLYWYQQILGQGPKLLIQFQNNGVVDDSQLPKDRFSAERLKGVDSTLKIQPAKLEDSAVYLCASSLASGAGYEQYFGPGTRLTVT.